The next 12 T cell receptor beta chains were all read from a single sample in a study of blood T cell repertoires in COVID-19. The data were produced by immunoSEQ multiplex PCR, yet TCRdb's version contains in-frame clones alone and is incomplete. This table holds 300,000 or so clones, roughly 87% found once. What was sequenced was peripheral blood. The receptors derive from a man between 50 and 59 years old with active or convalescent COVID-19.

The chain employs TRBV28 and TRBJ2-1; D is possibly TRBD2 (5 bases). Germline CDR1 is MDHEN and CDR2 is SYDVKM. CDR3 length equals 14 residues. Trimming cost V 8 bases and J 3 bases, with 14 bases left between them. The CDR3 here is CASEVPGGYNEQFF. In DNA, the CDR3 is TGTGCCAGCGAGGTACCCGGAGGCTACAATGAGCAGTTCTTC.

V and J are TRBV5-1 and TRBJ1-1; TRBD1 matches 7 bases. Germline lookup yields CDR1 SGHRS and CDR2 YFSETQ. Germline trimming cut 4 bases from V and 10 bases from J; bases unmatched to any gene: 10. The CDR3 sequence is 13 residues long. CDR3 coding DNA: TGCGCCAGCAGCACAGGACAGGCCGAGGGAGCTTTCTTT. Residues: CASSTGQAEGAFF. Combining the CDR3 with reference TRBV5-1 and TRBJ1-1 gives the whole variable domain KAGVTQTPRYLIKTRGQQVTLSCSPISGHRSVSWYQQTPGQGLQFLFEYFSETQRNKGNFPGRFSGRQFSNSRSEMNVSTLELGDSALYLCASSTGQAEGAFFGQGTRLTVV.

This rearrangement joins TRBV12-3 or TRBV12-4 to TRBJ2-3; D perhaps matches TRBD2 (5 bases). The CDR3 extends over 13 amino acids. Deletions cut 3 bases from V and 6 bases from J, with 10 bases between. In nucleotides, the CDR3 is TGTGCCAGCAGTTTCGGACTCCTGGATACGCAGTATTTT. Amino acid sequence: CASSFGLLDTQYF.

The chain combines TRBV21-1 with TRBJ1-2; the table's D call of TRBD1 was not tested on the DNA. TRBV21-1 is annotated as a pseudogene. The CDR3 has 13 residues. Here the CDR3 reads CASSNDSSYGYTF. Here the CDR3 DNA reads TGTGCCAGCAGCAACGACAGCTCCTATGGCTACACCTTC.

The DNA for the CDR3 is TGTGCCAGTAGTATGGCGGCGGGGGGCACAGATACGCAGTATTTT. This codes for CASSMAAGGTDTQYF. The chain carries TRBV19 and TRBJ2-3; 7 bases line up with TRBD2. The CDR3 extends over 15 amino acids. Germline V lookup: CDR1 LNHDA, CDR2 SQIVND (reference sequence). Germline trimming cut 3 bases from V and 1 base from J; bases unmatched to any gene: 4.

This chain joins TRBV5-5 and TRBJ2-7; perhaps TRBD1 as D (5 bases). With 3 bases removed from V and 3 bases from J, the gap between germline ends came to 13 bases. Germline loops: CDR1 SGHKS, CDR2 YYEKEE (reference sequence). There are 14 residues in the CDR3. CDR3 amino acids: CASSSLPRDYEQYF. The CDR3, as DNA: TGTGCCAGCAGCTCCCTGCCCAGGGACTACGAGCAGTACTTC. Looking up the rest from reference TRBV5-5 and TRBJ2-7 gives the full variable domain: DAGVTQSPTHLIKTRGQQVTLRCSPISGHKSVSWYQQVLGQGPQFIFQYYEKEERGRGNFPDRFSARQFPNYSSELNVNALLLGDSALYLCASSSLPRDYEQYFGPGTRLTVT.

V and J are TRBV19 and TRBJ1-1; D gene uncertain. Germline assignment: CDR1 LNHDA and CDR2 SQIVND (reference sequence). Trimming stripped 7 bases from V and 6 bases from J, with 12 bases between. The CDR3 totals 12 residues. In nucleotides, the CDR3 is TGTGCCAGTAAGTGGGCAGCATCTGAAGCTTTCTTT. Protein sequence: CASKWAASEAFF.

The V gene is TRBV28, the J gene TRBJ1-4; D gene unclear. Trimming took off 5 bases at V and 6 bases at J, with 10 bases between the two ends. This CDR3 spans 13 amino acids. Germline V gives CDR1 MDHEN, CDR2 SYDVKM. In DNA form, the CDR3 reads TGTGCCAGCAGTGTCCCGGCGGATGAAAAACTGTTTTTT. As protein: CASSVPADEKLFF. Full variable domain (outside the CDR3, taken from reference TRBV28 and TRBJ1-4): DVKVTQSSRYLVKRTGEKVFLECVQDMDHENMFWYRQDPGLGLRLIYFSYDVKMKEKGDIPEGYSVSREKKERFSLILESASTNQTSMYLCASSVPADEKLFFGSGTQLSVL.

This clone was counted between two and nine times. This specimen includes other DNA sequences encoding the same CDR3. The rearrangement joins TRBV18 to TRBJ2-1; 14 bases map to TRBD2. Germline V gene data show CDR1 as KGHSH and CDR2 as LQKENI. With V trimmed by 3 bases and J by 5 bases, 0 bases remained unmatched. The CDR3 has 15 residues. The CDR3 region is CASSPGLAGDNEQFF. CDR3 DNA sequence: TGTGCCAGCTCACCGGGACTAGCGGGAGACAATGAGCAGTTCTTC.

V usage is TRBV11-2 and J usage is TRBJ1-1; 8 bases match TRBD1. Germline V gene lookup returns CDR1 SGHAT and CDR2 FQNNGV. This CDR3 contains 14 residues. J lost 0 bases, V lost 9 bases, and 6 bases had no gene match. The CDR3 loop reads CASRTGNMNTEAFF. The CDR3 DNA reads TGTGCCAGTAGGACAGGGAACATGAACACTGAAGCTTTCTTT.

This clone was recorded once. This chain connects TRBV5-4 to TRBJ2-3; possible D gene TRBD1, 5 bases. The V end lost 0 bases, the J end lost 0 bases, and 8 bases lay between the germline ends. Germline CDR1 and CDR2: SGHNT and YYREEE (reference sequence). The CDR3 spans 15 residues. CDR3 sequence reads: CASSLVGVSTDTQYF. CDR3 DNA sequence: TGTGCCAGCAGCTTGGTAGGGGTGAGCACAGATACGCAGTATTTT.

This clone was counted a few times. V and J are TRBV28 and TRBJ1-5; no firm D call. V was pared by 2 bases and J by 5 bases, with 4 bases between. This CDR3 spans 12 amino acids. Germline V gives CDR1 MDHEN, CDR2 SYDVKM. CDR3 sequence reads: CASSLRDQPQHF. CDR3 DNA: TGTGCCAGCAGTTTACGAGATCAGCCCCAGCATTTT.